The 21 T cell receptor beta chains listed next were all sequenced from one sample in a study of shared clonotypes between healthy human individuals. Sequencing used immunoSEQ multiplex PCR; TCRdb keeps in-frame clones, though not all of them. This table holds around 1.6 million clones, under 99% found once. Sequenced input: naive CD4+ T cells sorted from blood. Subset specified: CD45RA+ positively selected. The receptors derive from a man aged 25 to 45 in good health.

J is TRBJ2-7 and V is TRBV5-4; no definite D call. Germline assignment: CDR1 SGHNT and CDR2 YYREEE (reference sequence). Trimming pared 4 bases from V and 0 bases from J, leaving 11 bases between. This CDR3 region has 14 residues. The CDR3 region is CASSPRAGSYEQYF. The CDR3 DNA follows: TGTGCCAGCAGCCCCCGGGCCGGCTCCTACGAGCAGTACTTC.

The V gene is TRBV10-1, the J gene TRBJ2-1; D not resolved. Germline lookup yields CDR1 WNHNN and CDR2 SYGVQD (reference sequence). Between the trimmed V and J ends, which lost 0 bases and 15 bases, there was a span of 12 bases. The CDR3 totals 12 residues. The CDR3 protein is CASSESSQTRFF. CDR3 bases: TGCGCCAGCAGTGAGTCGTCGCAAACTCGGTTCTTC.

The chain joins TRBV28 to TRBJ2-1, with a tentative D call TRBD1 (5 bases). Germline V gene sequence: CDR1 MDHEN, CDR2 SYDVKM. This CDR3 is 15 amino acids long. Between the trimmed V and J ends, which lost 6 bases and 3 bases, there was a span of 15 bases. CDR3: CASSPMTAHYNEQFF. As DNA, the CDR3 is TGTGCCAGCAGCCCAATGACAGCCCACTACAATGAGCAGTTCTTC.

V usage is TRBV5-1 and J usage is TRBJ2-7; TRBD2 is a possible D gene (6 bases). Germline V gene lookup returns CDR1 SGHRS and CDR2 YFSETQ. Trimming took 4 bases from V and 5 from J, leaving 16 bases between them. The CDR3 runs 14 residues. The CDR3 loop is CASSPRGGMDEQYF. The CDR3 DNA sequence: TGCGCCAGCAGCCCTCGTGGAGGGATGGACGAGCAGTACTTC.

This clone was observed once. The chain joins TRBV27 to TRBJ2-3, with 10 bases identical to TRBD2. Trimming at V came to 6 bases and at J to 5 bases, leaving 11 bases not matched to a gene. Germline assignment: CDR1 MNHEY and CDR2 SMNVEV (reference sequence). This CDR3 contains 16 residues. CDR3 DNA sequence: TGTGCCAGCAGACTGGCTAGCGGGAGATTATTAGATACGCAGTATTTT. This translates into CASRLASGRLLDTQYF.

The genes are TRBV7-7 and TRBJ2-2, with D possibly TRBD1 on 6 matching bases. The CDR3 runs 15 residues. Germline V gene data show CDR1 as SSHAT and CDR2 as FNYEAQ (reference sequence). Trimming shortened V by 4 bases and J by 2 bases, and 11 bases separated the two germline ends. CDR3 DNA: TGTGCCAGCAGCTCGGGACAAACAAACACCGGGGAGCTGTTTTTT. Its translation: CASSSGQTNTGELFF.

The rearrangement joins TRBV10-2 to TRBJ2-1, with TRBD1 identical over 9 bases. Germline-derived CDR1 and CDR2 are WSHSY and SAAADI. The CDR3 length is 14 residues. The V segment lost 8 bases and the J segment 6 bases; nucleotides outside the gene matches: 8. The CDR3 loop is CASQRQGESNEQFF. CDR3 coding DNA: TGCGCCAGCCAAAGACAGGGGGAGAGCAATGAGCAGTTCTTC.

Only one count was recorded for this clone. CDR3 amino acids: CASSLGGTGVLGGYTF. For the CDR3, the DNA is TGTGCCAGCAGTTTAGGGGGGACAGGGGTTTTAGGCGGCTACACCTTC. V usage is TRBV28 and J usage is TRBJ1-2; the match to TRBD1 covers 10 bases. Germline V gene data show CDR1 as MDHEN and CDR2 as SYDVKM. V shed 2 bases, J shed 8 bases, and the junction held 11 bases outside the gene matches. This CDR3 comprises 16 residues.

The rearrangement links TRBV29-1 to TRBJ2-5, with D unclear. The DNA end favors TRBJ2-7, so the J call may be wrong. The CDR3 contains 11 residues. Per germline, CDR1 SQVTM and CDR2 ANQGSEA. The CDR3 DNA reads as TGCAGCGCCCTAGGCGACCTCGAGCAGTACTTC. Its protein is CSALGDLEQYF.

This sequence joins TRBV2 and TRBJ2-3; TRBD2 matches at 7 bases. CDR3 length: 17 amino acids. The germline V gene has CDR1 SNHLY and CDR2 FYNNEI. J gave up 6 bases and V 4 bases, and 16 bases lay outside the gene matches. CDR3 nucleotides: TGTGCCAGCAGTGGACGTTGGGGCGGGAGCGTTTTGGATACGCAGTATTTT. Protein product: CASSGRWGGSVLDTQYF.

The chain has TRBV28 and TRBJ2-5, with 8 bases that match TRBD1. CDR1 is MDHEN and CDR2 is SYDVKM in the germline V gene. V shed 6 bases and J 5 bases; nucleotides not matched to a gene: 11. This CDR3 is 15 amino acids long. Here the CDR3 DNA reads TGTGCCAGCAGCCTATCCAGGGGGCGCGTGGAGACCCAGTACTTC. Its translation: CASSLSRGRVETQYF.

This clone showed up just once. V usage is TRBV9 and J usage is TRBJ2-1; D may match TRBD1 or TRBD2 (5 bases each). Looked up from germline, CDR1 is SGDLS and CDR2 is YYNGEE. The CDR3 consists of 16 residues. The V and J ends lost 2 bases and 2 bases respectively, with 14 bases between them. This chain's CDR3 is CASSVGTGTPYNEQFF. The CDR3 nucleotides are TGTGCCAGCAGCGTGGGGACGGGTACCCCCTACAATGAGCAGTTCTTC.

The chain recombines TRBV6-1 with TRBJ2-7; D is unclear. V lost 8 bases and J 2 bases, leaving 16 bases between the germline ends. CDR3 length: 14 residues. Germline lookup yields CDR1 MNHNS and CDR2 SASEGT. Written as DNA, the CDR3 is TGTGCCAGCGCAGACGAGAATAGGGCCTACGAGCAGTACTTC. Protein product: CASADENRAYEQYF.

The chain employs TRBV5-1 and TRBJ1-4; a possible D gene is TRBD1 (6 bases). The CDR3 sequence is 15 residues long. V was cut by 3 bases and J by 2 bases, with 11 bases left in between. CDR1 and CDR2 (germline): SGHRS, YFSETQ. The CDR3 protein is CASSYTGPTNEKLFF. The DNA for the CDR3 is TGCGCCAGCAGCTATACAGGGCCCACTAATGAAAAACTGTTTTTT.

The V and J genes are TRBV14 and TRBJ1-1; D is ambiguous. The CDR3 consists of 12 residues. V was shortened by 6 bases and J by 0 bases, with 5 bases between the two germline ends. Germline values: CDR1 SGHDN, CDR2 FVKESK. CDR3 DNA sequence: TGTGCCAGCAGAAGGATGAACACTGAAGCTTTCTTT. Its translation: CASRRMNTEAFF.

The chain joins TRBV2 to TRBJ2-7, with 9 bases matching TRBD1. Germline-derived CDR1 and CDR2 are SNHLY and FYNNEI. The CDR3 runs 14 residues. Trimming at V came to 6 bases and at J to 4 bases, leaving 7 bases not matched to a gene. Here the CDR3 DNA reads TGTGCCAGCAGGCTACAGGGGGCGATTTACGAGCAGTACTTC. Its translation is CASRLQGAIYEQYF.

The chain couples TRBV19 to TRBJ2-5; TRBD1 aligns across 8 bases. The V gene end was trimmed by 5 bases and the J gene end by 8 bases; junction bases not matched to a gene: 4. The CDR3 consists of 12 residues. Germline-derived CDR1 and CDR2 are LNHDA and SQIVND (reference sequence). In DNA form, the CDR3 reads TGTGCCAGTAGTTCAGGACAGGGAACCCAGTACTTC. It yields the protein CASSSGQGTQYF.

The rearrangement links TRBV10-2 to TRBJ1-1; D remains ambiguous. Germline V gene sequence: CDR1 WSHSY, CDR2 SAAADI. V shed 6 bases and J shed 7 bases, with 21 bases lying between them. This CDR3 region has 15 residues. The CDR3 loop is CASRGETLRSGEAFF. CDR3 sequence (DNA): TGCGCCAGCAGGGGCGAGACGTTACGATCCGGTGAAGCTTTCTTT.

The V gene is TRBV28, the J gene TRBJ1-3; the D gene is possibly TRBD1 (5 bases). Germline-derived CDR1 and CDR2 are MDHEN and SYDVKM. CDR3 size: 15 residues. Between the trimmed V and J ends, which lost 5 bases and 0 bases, there was a span of 11 bases. CDR3 region: CASSNRILSGNTIYF. The DNA for the CDR3 is TGTGCCAGCAGTAACAGGATTCTCTCTGGAAACACCATATATTTT.

Turning to this clone: The same CDR3 arises from other DNA sequences in this sample as well. This sequence joins TRBV28 and TRBJ2-1; 11 nucleotides match TRBD2. This CDR3 region has 15 residues. Trimming took 5 bases from V and 3 from J; bases not matched to a gene: 3. Germline loops: CDR1 MDHEN, CDR2 SYDVKM. CDR3 DNA: TGTGCCAGCAGTCCCGGGACTAGCGGCTACAATGAGCAGTTCTTC. Translating gives CASSPGTSGYNEQFF. The full variable domain, with the rest looked up from reference TRBV28 and TRBJ2-1, is DVKVTQSSRYLVKRTGEKVFLECVQDMDHENMFWYRQDPGLGLRLIYFSYDVKMKEKGDIPEGYSVSREKKERFSLILESASTNQTSMYLCASSPGTSGYNEQFFGPGTRLTVL.

The J gene is TRBJ1-2, the V gene TRBV28; D is unclear. V lost 0 bases and J lost 7, with 6 bases in between. This CDR3 has 12 amino acids. Per germline, CDR1 MDHEN and CDR2 SYDVKM. The CDR3 is CASSLWEGGYTF. The CDR3 DNA follows: TGTGCCAGCAGTTTATGGGAAGGTGGCTACACCTTC.